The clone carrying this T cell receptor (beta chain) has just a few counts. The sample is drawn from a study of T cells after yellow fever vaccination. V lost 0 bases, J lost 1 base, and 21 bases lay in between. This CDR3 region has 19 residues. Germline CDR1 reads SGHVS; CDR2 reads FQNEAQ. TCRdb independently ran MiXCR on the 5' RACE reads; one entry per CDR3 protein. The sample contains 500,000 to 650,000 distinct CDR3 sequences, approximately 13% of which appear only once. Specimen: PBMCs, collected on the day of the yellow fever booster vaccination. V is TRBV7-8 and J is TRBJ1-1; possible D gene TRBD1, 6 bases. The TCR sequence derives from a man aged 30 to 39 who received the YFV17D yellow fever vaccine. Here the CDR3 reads CASSLAWGPARGGNTEAFF. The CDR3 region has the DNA TGTGCCAGCAGCTTAGCGTGGGGCCCCGCCCGAGGGGGGAACACTGAAGCTTTCTTT.